Listed below are T cell receptor beta chains from one sample, sequenced in a study of identifying expanded T cells in peripheral blood. Clones were read by immunoSEQ multiplex PCR, and TCRdb kept only the in-frame ones, dropping some. The sample holds 120,000 or so clones, roughly 80% seen once. Sequenced input: blood. The receptor source for this set is a person aged 18 to 69 in good health. Both conserved end residues are part of each CDR3. Fields, in order: clone size, V gene, J gene, D gene, CDR3 protein, CDR3 DNA. D genes are given only for firm matches. Not all rows give a size; the values are once, few, many and, for expanded clones, a class.

clone_size: -
v_call: TRBV2
j_call: TRBJ2-1
d_call: -
cdr3_aa: CASRPGLNEQFF
cdr3_nt: TGTGCCAGTAGACCGGGGCTCAATGAGCAGTTCTTC

clone_size: -
v_call: TRBV7-6
j_call: TRBJ2-2
d_call: TRBD1
cdr3_aa: CASSLATGFRELFF
cdr3_nt: TGTGCCAGCAGCTTGGCGACAGGGTTCCGGGAGCTGTTTTTT

clone_size: -
v_call: TRBV28
j_call: TRBJ2-4
d_call: -
cdr3_aa: CASRTGDRFVSSNIQYF
cdr3_nt: TGTGCCAGCAGGACCGGAGACAGGTTTGTGAGCTCAAACATTCAGTACTTC

clone_size: -
v_call: TRBV9
j_call: TRBJ2-3
d_call: -
cdr3_aa: CASSAQGDTQYF
cdr3_nt: TGTGCCAGCAGCGCCCAGGGGGATACGCAGTATTTT

clone_size: -
v_call: TRBV5-6
j_call: TRBJ1-6
d_call: TRBD1
cdr3_aa: CASSYMTGGLYNSPLHF
cdr3_nt: TGTGCCAGCAGCTATATGACAGGGGGACTTTATAATTCACCCCTCCACTTT

clone_size: -
v_call: TRBV5-4
j_call: TRBJ2-2
d_call: TRBD1
cdr3_aa: CASSLTGALTGELFF
cdr3_nt: TGTGCCAGCAGCTTGACAGGGGCTCTCACCGGGGAGCTGTTTTTT

clone_size: -
v_call: TRBV25-1
j_call: TRBJ1-2
d_call: -
cdr3_aa: CASSRNYGYTF
cdr3_nt: TGTGCCAGCAGTAGGAACTATGGCTACACCTTC

clone_size: -
v_call: TRBV5-1
j_call: TRBJ2-2
d_call: TRBD1
cdr3_aa: CASSGTGGYTGELFF
cdr3_nt: TGCGCCAGCAGCGGGACAGGGGGTTACACCGGGGAGCTGTTTTTT

clone_size: -
v_call: TRBV19
j_call: TRBJ1-2
d_call: TRBD1
cdr3_aa: CASSIVFGRGHGYTF
cdr3_nt: TGTGCCAGTAGTATTGTTTTCGGGAGGGGGCATGGCTACACCTTC

clone_size: -
v_call: TRBV14
j_call: TRBJ2-7
d_call: -
cdr3_aa: CASSQVPSTTTYEQYF
cdr3_nt: TGTGCCAGCAGCCAAGTCCCCAGCACGACGACTTACGAGCAGTACTTC

clone_size: -
v_call: TRBV7-2
j_call: TRBJ1-1
d_call: -
cdr3_aa: CASSEEGTRGTEAFF
cdr3_nt: TGTGCCAGCAGCGAAGAAGGGACCAGGGGCACTGAAGCTTTCTTT

clone_size: once
v_call: TRBV19
j_call: TRBJ1-5
d_call: -
cdr3_aa: CASSILGDQPQHF
cdr3_nt: TGTGCCAGTAGTATATTGGGGGATCAGCCCCAGCATTTT

clone_size: -
v_call: TRBV6-5
j_call: TRBJ1-5
d_call: -
cdr3_aa: CASKSGSNQPQHF
cdr3_nt: TGTGCCAGCAAGTCAGGGAGCAATCAGCCCCAGCATTTT

clone_size: few
v_call: TRBV14
j_call: TRBJ1-1
d_call: -
cdr3_aa: CASSQQGNTEAFF
cdr3_nt: TGTGCCAGCAGCCAGCAGGGTAATACTGAAGCTTTCTTT

clone_size: -
v_call: TRBV2
j_call: TRBJ1-3
d_call: -
cdr3_aa: CATSTSSGNTIYF
cdr3_nt: TGTGCCACATCAACGAGCTCTGGAAACACCATATATTTT

clone_size: -
v_call: TRBV27
j_call: TRBJ1-5
d_call: TRBD1
cdr3_aa: CASSLGTGPGQPQHF
cdr3_nt: TGTGCCAGCAGTTTAGGGACAGGGCCTGGCCAGCCCCAGCATTTT

clone_size: -
v_call: TRBV9
j_call: TRBJ1-2
d_call: -
cdr3_aa: CASSPTGGAGVFNYGYTF
cdr3_nt: TGTGCCAGCAGCCCAACTGGGGGGGCGGGGGTGTTTAACTATGGCTACACCTTC

clone_size: -
v_call: TRBV2
j_call: TRBJ1-1
d_call: -
cdr3_aa: CASSETGGRRTEAFF
cdr3_nt: TGTGCCAGCAGTGAAACGGGGGGGCGCCGGACTGAAGCTTTCTTT

clone_size: -
v_call: TRBV7-6
j_call: TRBJ2-5
d_call: -
cdr3_aa: CASSLFRSWEETQYF
cdr3_nt: TGTGCCAGCAGCTTATTCCGTAGCTGGGAAGAGACCCAGTACTTC

clone_size: -
v_call: TRBV7-2
j_call: TRBJ2-6
d_call: -
cdr3_aa: CASSLLSISGANVLTF
cdr3_nt: TGTGCCAGCAGCCTCCTCTCTATCTCTGGGGCCAACGTCCTGACTTTC

clone_size: -
v_call: TRBV5-5
j_call: TRBJ1-1
d_call: -
cdr3_aa: CASSHRNTEAFF
cdr3_nt: TGTGCCAGCAGCCACAGGAACACTGAAGCTTTCTTT

clone_size: -
v_call: TRBV7-9
j_call: TRBJ1-1
d_call: TRBD1
cdr3_aa: CASSSGQGKDTEAFF
cdr3_nt: TGTGCCAGCAGTAGCGGACAGGGGAAAGACACTGAAGCTTTCTTT

clone_size: -
v_call: TRBV19
j_call: TRBJ1-4
d_call: -
cdr3_aa: CATRRPGANEKLFF
cdr3_nt: TGTGCCACCCGTCGGCCGGGGGCTAATGAAAAACTGTTTTTT

clone_size: -
v_call: TRBV10-3
j_call: TRBJ2-3
d_call: TRBD2
cdr3_aa: CAISERGGRDTQYF
cdr3_nt: TGTGCCATCAGTGAACGCGGGGGGCGGGATACGCAGTATTTT

clone_size: few
v_call: TRBV6-1
j_call: TRBJ1-2
d_call: -
cdr3_aa: CASSDGISGYTF
cdr3_nt: TGTGCCAGCAGTGATGGGATTTCGGGCTACACCTTC

clone_size: -
v_call: TRBV5-1
j_call: TRBJ1-1
d_call: TRBD1
cdr3_aa: CASRSTGSEAEAFF
cdr3_nt: TGCGCCAGCCGTTCGACAGGGAGCGAGGCTGAAGCTTTCTTT

clone_size: -
v_call: TRBV11-2
j_call: TRBJ1-6
d_call: -
cdr3_aa: CASSLDPDSYNSPLHF
cdr3_nt: TGTGCCAGCAGCTTAGATCCGGATTCCTATAATTCACCCCTCCACTTT

clone_size: -
v_call: TRBV18
j_call: TRBJ2-7
d_call: -
cdr3_aa: CASSPPGTPGEQYF
cdr3_nt: TGTGCCAGCTCACCTCCCGGGACACCCGGAGAGCAGTACTTC

clone_size: -
v_call: TRBV6-1
j_call: TRBJ1-5
d_call: -
cdr3_aa: CASSANRDIYQPQHF
cdr3_nt: TGTGCCAGCAGTGCAAACCGGGACATATATCAGCCCCAGCATTTT

clone_size: -
v_call: TRBV14
j_call: TRBJ2-7
d_call: TRBD1
cdr3_aa: CASSRTGTGGHEQYF
cdr3_nt: TGTGCCAGCAGTCGTACCGGGACAGGGGGCCACGAGCAGTACTTC

clone_size: -
v_call: TRBV6-5
j_call: TRBJ1-1
d_call: -
cdr3_aa: CASRSRTENTEAFF
cdr3_nt: TGTGCCAGCAGATCCCGGACCGAGAACACTGAAGCTTTCTTT

clone_size: -
v_call: TRBV15
j_call: TRBJ1-5
d_call: -
cdr3_aa: CATSHAGLNQPQHF
cdr3_nt: TGTGCCACCAGCCACGCGGGACTTAATCAGCCCCAGCATTTT

clone_size: -
v_call: TRBV29-1
j_call: TRBJ1-1
d_call: -
cdr3_aa: CSVDRRTEAFF
cdr3_nt: TGCAGCGTTGATCGTAGGACTGAAGCTTTCTTT

clone_size: -
v_call: TRBV29-1
j_call: TRBJ1-1
d_call: -
cdr3_aa: CSVLPGVNTEAFF
cdr3_nt: TGCAGCGTTCTACCCGGGGTGAACACTGAAGCTTTCTTT

clone_size: once
v_call: TRBV19
j_call: TRBJ2-5
d_call: -
cdr3_aa: CASTEGGRGLETQYF
cdr3_nt: TGTGCCAGTACCGAAGGGGGGAGGGGCCTGGAGACCCAGTACTTC

clone_size: -
v_call: TRBV7-9
j_call: TRBJ2-6
d_call: -
cdr3_aa: CASSPRGAGSGANVLTF
cdr3_nt: TGTGCCAGCAGCCCTCGAGGGGCCGGATCTGGGGCCAACGTCCTGACTTTC

clone_size: -
v_call: TRBV11-3
j_call: TRBJ2-3
d_call: -
cdr3_aa: CASSLGADTSTDTQYF
cdr3_nt: TGTGCCAGCAGCTTAGGAGCTGATACTAGCACAGATACGCAGTATTTT

clone_size: -
v_call: TRBV30
j_call: TRBJ1-5
d_call: -
cdr3_aa: CAWSVGHQPQHF
cdr3_nt: TGTGCCTGGAGTGTGGGGCATCAGCCCCAGCATTTT

clone_size: -
v_call: TRBV5-1
j_call: TRBJ1-6
d_call: -
cdr3_aa: CASSLQGGYNSPLHF
cdr3_nt: TGCGCCAGCAGCTTACAGGGAGGTTATAATTCACCCCTCCACTTT

clone_size: -
v_call: TRBV7-7
j_call: TRBJ1-4
d_call: TRBD1
cdr3_aa: CATSAGQGSEKLFF
cdr3_nt: TGTGCCACCAGCGCCGGACAGGGGTCTGAAAAACTGTTTTTT

clone_size: -
v_call: TRBV6-5
j_call: TRBJ1-1
d_call: -
cdr3_aa: CASSPLQGEAAFF
cdr3_nt: TGTGCCAGCAGTCCCTTACAAGGAGAGGCAGCTTTCTTT

clone_size: -
v_call: TRBV7-9
j_call: TRBJ1-2
d_call: -
cdr3_aa: CASSLATAKYGYTF
cdr3_nt: TGTGCCAGCAGCTTAGCGACAGCGAAGTATGGCTACACCTTC

clone_size: -
v_call: TRBV11-3
j_call: TRBJ1-3
d_call: TRBD1
cdr3_aa: CASSSRGLSGNTIYF
cdr3_nt: TGTGCCAGCAGCTCAAGGGGGCTCTCTGGAAACACCATATATTTT

clone_size: -
v_call: TRBV7-2
j_call: TRBJ2-1
d_call: -
cdr3_aa: CASSYDSLRNNEQFF
cdr3_nt: TGTGCCAGCAGCTACGACAGTCTTCGGAACAATGAGCAGTTCTTC

clone_size: -
v_call: TRBV7-9
j_call: TRBJ1-6
d_call: -
cdr3_aa: CASSLDPAGVPLHF
cdr3_nt: TGTGCCAGCAGCTTAGACCCAGCGGGGGTACCCCTCCACTTT

clone_size: -
v_call: TRBV28
j_call: TRBJ1-3
d_call: -
cdr3_aa: CASSLVLGNTIYF
cdr3_nt: TGTGCCAGCAGTTTGGTTCTTGGAAACACCATATATTTT

clone_size: -
v_call: TRBV7-8
j_call: TRBJ2-2
d_call: TRBD2
cdr3_aa: CASSFPRRGGNTGELFF
cdr3_nt: TGTGCCAGCAGCTTCCCACGGCGGGGGGGAAACACCGGGGAGCTGTTTTTT

clone_size: -
v_call: TRBV7-8
j_call: TRBJ1-2
d_call: TRBD1
cdr3_aa: CASSFLGQGASGYTF
cdr3_nt: TGTGCCAGCAGCTTCCTGGGACAGGGGGCCTCTGGCTACACCTTC

clone_size: -
v_call: TRBV9
j_call: TRBJ2-7
d_call: TRBD1
cdr3_aa: CASSVFEGGDRDSYEQYF
cdr3_nt: TGTGCCAGCAGCGTATTCGAGGGAGGGGACAGGGATTCCTACGAGCAGTACTTC

clone_size: once
v_call: TRBV5-4
j_call: TRBJ1-1
d_call: -
cdr3_aa: CASSLKGGQFMPNTEAFF
cdr3_nt: TGTGCCAGCAGCTTGAAGGGCGGGCAGTTTATGCCGAACACTGAAGCTTTCTTT

clone_size: -
v_call: TRBV6-5
j_call: TRBJ1-3
d_call: -
cdr3_aa: CASSGPSSGNTIYF
cdr3_nt: TGTGCCAGCAGTGGACCGAGCTCTGGAAACACCATATATTTT

clone_size: -
v_call: TRBV5-1
j_call: TRBJ2-3
d_call: TRBD1
cdr3_aa: CASSFNGQGLDTQYF
cdr3_nt: TGCGCCAGCAGCTTCAATGGACAGGGTCTCGATACGCAGTATTTT

clone_size: -
v_call: TRBV5-6
j_call: TRBJ2-7
d_call: -
cdr3_aa: CASSLLPGPGGYYEQYF
cdr3_nt: TGTGCCAGCAGCTTGCTCCCCGGTCCTGGGGGGTACTACGAGCAGTACTTC

clone_size: -
v_call: TRBV5-1
j_call: TRBJ2-1
d_call: -
cdr3_aa: CASSFDLSSYNEQFF
cdr3_nt: TGCGCCAGCAGCTTTGACCTGAGCTCCTACAATGAGCAGTTCTTC

clone_size: -
v_call: TRBV30
j_call: TRBJ2-6
d_call: -
cdr3_aa: CAWSVMGAGANVLTF
cdr3_nt: TGTGCCTGGAGTGTAATGGGGGCTGGGGCCAACGTCCTGACTTTC

clone_size: -
v_call: TRBV6-6
j_call: TRBJ2-5
d_call: TRBD2
cdr3_aa: CASRAGGETQYF
cdr3_nt: TGTGCCAGCAGAGCGGGAGGGGAGACCCAGTACTTC

clone_size: -
v_call: TRBV5-6
j_call: TRBJ2-4
d_call: TRBD2
cdr3_aa: CASSLRLGGAKNIQYF
cdr3_nt: TGTGCCAGCAGCTTACGTCTCGGGGGGGCTAAAAACATTCAGTACTTC

clone_size: -
v_call: TRBV5-4
j_call: TRBJ1-1
d_call: -
cdr3_aa: CASSLGRGTEAFF
cdr3_nt: TGTGCCAGCAGCTTGGGGCGAGGCACTGAAGCTTTCTTT

clone_size: -
v_call: TRBV5-4
j_call: TRBJ2-3
d_call: -
cdr3_aa: CASSTTDRRTDTQYF
cdr3_nt: TGTGCCAGCAGCACCACTGACAGACGAACAGATACGCAGTATTTT

clone_size: -
v_call: TRBV18
j_call: TRBJ1-2
d_call: -
cdr3_aa: CASSPMGGGYTF
cdr3_nt: TGTGCCAGCTCACCTATGGGAGGAGGCTACACCTTC